This T cell receptor (beta chain) was identified in a study of T-cell reconstitution after alpha-beta-depleted transplantation in children. This clonotype has a count of ten or more. It was with unique molecular identifiers that the TCRbeta library was prepared. TCRdb itself ran the PCR reads through MiXCR, one entry per CDR3 protein. Among around 680,000 distinct CDR3 sequences listed, approximately 16% were seen once. The CDR3 sequence is 16 residues long. Trimming removed 3 bases at V and 2 bases at J, with 19 bases between. CDR1 and CDR2 from the germline V gene are DFQATT and SNEGSKA (reference sequence).

This rearrangement joins TRBV20-1 to TRBJ1-1; maybe TRBD1 (5 bases). The origin of this receptor is a human donor who donated a stem cell graft to a child with acute myeloid leukemia. The specimen comprised PBMCs from the stem cell graft donor, sampled from the stem cell graft. As DNA, the CDR3 is TGCAGTGCTAGTGGGGACCACCTGCCCCGCAACACTGAAGCTTTCTTT. As protein: CSASGDHLPRNTEAFF.